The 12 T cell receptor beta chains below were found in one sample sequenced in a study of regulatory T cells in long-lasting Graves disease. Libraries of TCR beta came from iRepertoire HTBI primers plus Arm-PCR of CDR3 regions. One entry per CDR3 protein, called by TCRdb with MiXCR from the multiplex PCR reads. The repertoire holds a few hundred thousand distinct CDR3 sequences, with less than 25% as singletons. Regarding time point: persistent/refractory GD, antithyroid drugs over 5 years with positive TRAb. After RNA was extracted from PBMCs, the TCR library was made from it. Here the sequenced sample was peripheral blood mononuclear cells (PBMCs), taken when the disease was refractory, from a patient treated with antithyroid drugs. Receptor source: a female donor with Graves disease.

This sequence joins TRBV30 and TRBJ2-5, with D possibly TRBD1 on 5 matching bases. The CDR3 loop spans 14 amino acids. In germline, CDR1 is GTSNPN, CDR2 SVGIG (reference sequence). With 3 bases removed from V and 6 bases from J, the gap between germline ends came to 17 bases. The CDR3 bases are TGTGCCTGGAGAGTGATCGGCAGGACAAAGACCCAGTACTTC. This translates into CAWRVIGRTKTQYF.

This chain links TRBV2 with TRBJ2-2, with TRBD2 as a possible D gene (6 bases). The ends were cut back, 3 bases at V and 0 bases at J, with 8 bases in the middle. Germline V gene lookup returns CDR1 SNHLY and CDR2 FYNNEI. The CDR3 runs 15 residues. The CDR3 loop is CASSEEGPNTGELFF. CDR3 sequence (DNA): TGTGCCAGCAGTGAGGAGGGCCCGAACACCGGGGAGCTGTTTTTT.

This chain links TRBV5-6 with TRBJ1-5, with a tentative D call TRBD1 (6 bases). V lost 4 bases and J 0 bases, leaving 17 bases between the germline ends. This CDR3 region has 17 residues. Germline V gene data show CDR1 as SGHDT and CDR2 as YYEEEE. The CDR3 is CASSPSAQGYSNQPQHF. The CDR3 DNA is TGTGCCAGCAGCCCTTCGGCGCAGGGGTATAGCAATCAGCCCCAGCATTTT.

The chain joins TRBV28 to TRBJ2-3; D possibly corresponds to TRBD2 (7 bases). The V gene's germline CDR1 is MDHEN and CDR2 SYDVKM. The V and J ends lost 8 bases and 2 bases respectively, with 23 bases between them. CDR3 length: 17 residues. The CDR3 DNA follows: TGTGCCAGCGGGAGGGCGGGGGCAGGAAAGGCCACAGATACGCAGTATTTT. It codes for CASGRAGAGKATDTQYF.

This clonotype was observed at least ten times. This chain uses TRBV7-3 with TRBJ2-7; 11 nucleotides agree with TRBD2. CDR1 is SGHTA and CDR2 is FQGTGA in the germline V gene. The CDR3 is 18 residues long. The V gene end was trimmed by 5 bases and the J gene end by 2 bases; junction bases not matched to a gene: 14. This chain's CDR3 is CASSPRPRTSGSTYEQYF. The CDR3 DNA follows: TGTGCCAGCAGCCCCCGTCCACGGACTAGCGGGTCTACCTACGAGCAGTACTTC.

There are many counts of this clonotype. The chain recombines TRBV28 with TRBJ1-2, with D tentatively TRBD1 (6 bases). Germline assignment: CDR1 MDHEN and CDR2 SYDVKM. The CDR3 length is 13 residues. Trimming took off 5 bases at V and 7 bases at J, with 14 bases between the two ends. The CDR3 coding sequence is TGTGCCAGCAGTCTAGTACCGACAGGTGGCTACACCTTC. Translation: CASSLVPTGGYTF.

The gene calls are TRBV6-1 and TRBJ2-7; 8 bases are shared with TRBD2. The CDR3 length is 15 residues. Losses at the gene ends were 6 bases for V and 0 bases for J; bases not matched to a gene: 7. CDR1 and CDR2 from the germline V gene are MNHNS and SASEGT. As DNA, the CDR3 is TGTGCCAGCAGAGAATTCACTAGCGGCTCCTACGAGCAGTACTTC. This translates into CASREFTSGSYEQYF.

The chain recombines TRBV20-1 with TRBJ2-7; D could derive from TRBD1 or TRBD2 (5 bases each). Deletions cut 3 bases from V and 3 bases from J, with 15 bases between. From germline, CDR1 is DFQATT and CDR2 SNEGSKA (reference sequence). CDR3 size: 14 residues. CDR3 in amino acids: CSASREAVNYEQYF. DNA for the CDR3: TGCAGTGCTAGCAGGGAAGCGGTGAACTACGAGCAGTACTTC.

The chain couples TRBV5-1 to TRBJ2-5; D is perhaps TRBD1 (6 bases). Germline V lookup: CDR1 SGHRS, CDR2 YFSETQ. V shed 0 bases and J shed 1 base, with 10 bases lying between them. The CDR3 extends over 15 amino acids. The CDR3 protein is CASSLAVGGQETQYF. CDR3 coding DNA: TGCGCCAGCAGCTTGGCCGTAGGGGGCCAAGAGACCCAGTACTTC.

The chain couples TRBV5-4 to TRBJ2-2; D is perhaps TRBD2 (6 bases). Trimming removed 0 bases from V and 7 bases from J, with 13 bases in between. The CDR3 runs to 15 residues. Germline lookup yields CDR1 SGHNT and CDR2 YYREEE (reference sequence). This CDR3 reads CASSLVTGAFGELFF. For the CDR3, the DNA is TGTGCCAGCAGCTTGGTTACGGGAGCGTTCGGGGAGCTGTTTTTT.

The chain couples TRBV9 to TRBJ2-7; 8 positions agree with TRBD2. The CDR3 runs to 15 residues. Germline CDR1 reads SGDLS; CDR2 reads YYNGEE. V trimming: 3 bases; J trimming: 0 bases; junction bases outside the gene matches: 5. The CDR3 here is CASSESGTSSYEQYF. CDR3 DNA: TGTGCCAGCAGCGAATCCGGGACTAGCTCCTACGAGCAGTACTTC.

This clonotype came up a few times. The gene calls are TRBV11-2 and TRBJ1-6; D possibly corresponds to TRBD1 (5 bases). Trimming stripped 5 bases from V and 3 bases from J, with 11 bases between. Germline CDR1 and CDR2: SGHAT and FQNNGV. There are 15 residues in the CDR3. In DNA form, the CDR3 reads TGTGCCAGCAGCCCCGGGGGGGTCTATAATTCACCCCTCCACTTT. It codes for CASSPGGVYNSPLHF.